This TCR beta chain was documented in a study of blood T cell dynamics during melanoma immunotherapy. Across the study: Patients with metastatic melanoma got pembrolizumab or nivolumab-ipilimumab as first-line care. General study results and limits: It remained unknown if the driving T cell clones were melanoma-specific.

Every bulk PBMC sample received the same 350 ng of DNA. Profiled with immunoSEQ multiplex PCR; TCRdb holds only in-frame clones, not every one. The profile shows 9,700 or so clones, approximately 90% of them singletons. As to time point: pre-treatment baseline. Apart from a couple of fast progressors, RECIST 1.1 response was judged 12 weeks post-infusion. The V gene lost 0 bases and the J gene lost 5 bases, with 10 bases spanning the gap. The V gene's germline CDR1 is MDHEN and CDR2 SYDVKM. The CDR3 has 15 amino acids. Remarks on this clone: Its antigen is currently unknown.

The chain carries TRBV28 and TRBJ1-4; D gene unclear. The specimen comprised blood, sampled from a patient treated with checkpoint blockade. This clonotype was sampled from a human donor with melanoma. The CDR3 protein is CASSLWKLRNEKLFF. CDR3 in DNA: TGTGCCAGCAGTTTATGGAAACTGAGAAATGAAAAACTGTTTTTT.